The 26 T cell receptor beta chains below all came from one sample that was sequenced in a study of T cells in Graves' hyperthyroidism and ophthalmopathy. Amplification of TCR beta CDR3 regions was performed using RNA transcripts as template. In the first-round RT-PCR of the TCR CDR3, the HTBI primer set was used. One entry per CDR3 protein results from TCRdb running MiXCR on the multiplex PCR reads. The table lists 450,000 to 600,000 distinct CDR3 sequences, 14% of them singletons. Sequencing input: blood. These receptors were obtained from a middle-aged woman with Graves' hyperthyroidism.

This clonotype was picked up a small number of times. The genes are TRBV6-1 and TRBJ2-5; no clear D. Trimming removed 6 bases at V and 5 bases at J, with 13 bases between. The CDR3 totals 13 residues. CDR1 and CDR2 (germline): MNHNS, SASEGT. The CDR3 protein is CASRGRPLETQYF. The CDR3 nucleotides read TGTGCCAGCAGAGGACGGCCACTCGAGACCCAGTACTTC.

This clonotype was counted many times. The chain combines TRBV18 with TRBJ1-1, with D unclear. The V end lost 2 bases, the J end lost 4 bases, and 8 bases lay between the germline ends. Per the germline V gene, CDR1 is KGHSH and CDR2 is LQKENI. The CDR3 contains 13 residues. The CDR3 DNA follows: TGTGCCAGCTCACCAGCGGCAGGCACTGAAGCTTTCTTT. Translation: CASSPAAGTEAFF.

As to this clonotype: This could be a read error, since a much larger clone is one nucleotide away. The chain recombines TRBV12-3 or TRBV12-4 with TRBJ2-4; D might be TRBD1 or TRBD2, each matching 7 bases. The length of the CDR3 is 17 residues. The CDR3 is CASSLEGAGVAKNIRYF. Written as DNA, the CDR3 is TGTGCCAGCAGTTTAGAGGGGGCGGGAGTAGCCAAAAACATTCGGTACTTC.

This clonotype has ten or more counts. The chain has TRBV5-1 and TRBJ2-7, with TRBD2 identical over 10 bases. CDR3 size: 16 residues. Germline V gene sequence: CDR1 SGHRS, CDR2 YFSETQ. V shed 4 bases, J shed 3 bases, and the junction held 10 bases outside the gene matches. The CDR3 here is CASSQRELAGFYEQYF. Here the CDR3 DNA reads TGCGCCAGCAGCCAACGGGAACTAGCGGGATTCTACGAGCAGTACTTC.

This clonotype appeared once. The gene calls are TRBV2 and TRBJ2-7; D uncertain. Between the trimmed V and J ends, which lost 4 bases and 4 bases, there was a span of 14 bases. The CDR3 covers 14 residues. Germline values: CDR1 SNHLY, CDR2 FYNNEI. This CDR3 is CASSGNRVFYEQYF. CDR3 in DNA: TGTGCCAGCAGTGGAAATAGGGTTTTTTACGAGCAGTACTTC. Full variable domain (missing parts from reference TRBV2 and TRBJ2-7): EPEVTQTPSHQVTQMGQEVILRCVPISNHLYFYWYRQILGQKVEFLVSFYNNEISEKSEIFDDQFSVERPDGSNFTLKIRSTKLEDSAMYFCASSGNRVFYEQYFGPGTRLTVT.

There are a few counts of this clonotype. The chain carries TRBV18 and TRBJ2-7; TRBD2 agrees at 7 bases. CDR3 length equals 14 residues. Germline CDR1 KGHSH, CDR2 LQKENI. With V trimmed by 3 bases and J by 5 bases, 7 bases remained unmatched. The CDR3 DNA sequence: TGTGCCAGCTCACCCCGGGGGGAGAACGACGAGCAGTACTTC. This encodes CASSPRGENDEQYF.

The chain carries TRBV6-1 and TRBJ2-3; 7 bases match TRBD2. This CDR3 contains 15 residues. CDR1 is MNHNS, CDR2 SASEGT, per germline. V gave up 7 bases and J gave up 0 bases; unmatched junction bases: 7. The DNA of the CDR3 is TGTGCCAGCACCTCCAGCGGGATTAGCACAGATACGCAGTATTTT. Translated, it gives CASTSSGISTDTQYF.

This clonotype was seen ten or more times. J is TRBJ1-1 and V is TRBV18, with D unclear. The ends were cut back, 6 bases at V and 1 base at J, with 12 bases in the middle. There are 14 residues in the CDR3. Germline V gene sequence: CDR1 KGHSH, CDR2 LQKENI. CDR3 bases: TGTGCCAGCTCCTTCCAAGAGAAGAACACTGAAGCTTTCTTT. Amino acids: CASSFQEKNTEAFF.

This clonotype was picked up many times. The chain employs TRBV2 and TRBJ2-3; 7 nucleotides line up with TRBD1. J was trimmed by 0 bases and V by 6 bases; bases with no gene match: 9. This CDR3 region has 16 residues. Germline CDR1 and CDR2: SNHLY and FYNNEI. The CDR3: CASRTDRAISTDTQYF. DNA of the CDR3: TGTGCCAGCAGAACCGACAGGGCGATAAGCACAGATACGCAGTATTTT.

The genes are TRBV19 and TRBJ2-3; a weak D match, TRBD2 (6 bases). Trimming cost V 7 bases and J 5 bases, with 13 bases left between them. The CDR3 has 13 residues. Germline assignment: CDR1 LNHDA and CDR2 SQIVND (reference sequence). The CDR3 DNA follows: TGTGCCAGTACCCCGGGAGCACGAGATACGCAGTATTTT. Its translation is CASTPGARDTQYF.

The CDR3 sequence is CASSQEWAQGTNTGELFF. CDR3 sequence (DNA): TGTGCCAGCAGCCAAGAGTGGGCACAGGGCACGAACACCGGGGAGCTGTTTTTT. The V call is TRBV4-2, the J call TRBJ2-2; TRBD1 might be the D (6 bases). Trimming removed 0 bases from V and 0 bases from J, with 14 bases in between. CDR3 length: 18 residues. Germline V gene sequence: CDR1 LGHNA, CDR2 YNFKEQ.

A note on this clonotype: Just one base apart from a much larger clone, this may be a read error. The chain links TRBV6-1 to TRBJ2-3, with D possibly being TRBD2 (6 bases). CDR3 length equals 14 residues. V gave up 8 bases and J gave up 4 bases, with 16 bases separating them. CDR1 is MNHNS, CDR2 SASEGT, per germline. The DNA of the CDR3 is TGTGCCAGCGGCGGACTACTCGGCGCAGATACGCAGTATTTT. This gives the protein CASGGLLGADTQYF.

The V call is TRBV7-9, the J call TRBJ1-1; no clear D. Trimming took off 3 bases at V and 1 base at J, with 12 bases between the two ends. The length of the CDR3 is 15 residues. The V gene's germline CDR1 is SEHNR and CDR2 FQNEAQ (reference sequence). The CDR3 spells CASSFLDGSNTEAFF. The CDR3 nucleotides are TGTGCCAGCAGCTTCCTGGACGGTTCGAACACTGAAGCTTTCTTT. The variable domain in full, completed from reference TRBV7-9 and TRBJ1-1, reads DTGVSQNPRHKITKRGQNVTFRCDPISEHNRLYWYRQTLGQGPEFLTYFQNEAQLEKSRLLSDRFSAERPKGSFSTLEIQRTEQGDSAMYLCASSFLDGSNTEAFFGQGTRLTVV.

This clonotype was recorded at least ten times. This chain links TRBV5-1 with TRBJ1-2; possible D gene TRBD1, 5 bases. V lost 0 bases to trimming and J lost 7 bases, with 16 bases between them. Per germline, CDR1 SGHRS and CDR2 YFSETQ. The CDR3 totals 15 residues. The DNA for the CDR3 is TGCGCCAGCAGCTTGGGTATCGGGGGGGATCCTGGCTACACCTTC. Translated: CASSLGIGGDPGYTF.

At least ten counts were recorded for this clonotype. The chain couples TRBV6-1 to TRBJ2-5; D possibly uses TRBD1 or TRBD2 (5 bases each). The length of the CDR3 is 13 residues. Germline CDR1 reads MNHNS; CDR2 reads SASEGT. V lost 7 bases and J 3 bases, leaving 12 bases between the germline ends. As DNA, the CDR3 is TGTGCCAGCACGGGACGGAAGAAAGAGACCCAGTACTTC. Translated, it gives CASTGRKKETQYF.

This clonotype was counted ten times or more. This chain uses TRBV20-1 with TRBJ2-5, with D maybe TRBD2 (7 bases). This CDR3 is built from 13 residues. The V gene lost 6 bases and the J gene lost 4 bases, with 15 bases spanning the gap. Germline CDR1 DFQATT, CDR2 SNEGSKA (reference sequence). In DNA form, the CDR3 reads TGCAGTGCAGTTAGGGGGGGCGGAGAGACCCAGTACTTC. Translation gives CSAVRGGGETQYF.

This clonotype was observed at least ten times. At one end the junction does not follow the germline gene, possibly because of a read error. J is TRBJ1-1 and V is TRBV7-2; TRBD1 is a possible D gene (5 bases). Germline lookup yields CDR1 SGHTA and CDR2 FQGNSA. The CDR3 totals 14 residues. For the CDR3, the DNA is TGTGCCAGCAGTAGGGACCAGGGTCGTACTGTAGCTTTCTTT. This sequence encodes CASSRDQGRTVAFF.

This clonotype was counted at least ten times. Possible read error: a much larger clone is one base away. This chain connects TRBV28 to TRBJ2-1, with 8 nucleotides matching TRBD2. The CDR3 loop spans 17 amino acids. Germline values: CDR1 MDHEN, CDR2 SYDVKM. The V gene end was trimmed by 6 bases and the J gene end by 5 bases; junction bases not matched to a gene: 15. Here the CDR3 reads CASSLQFAGGSHNEQFF. CDR3 coding DNA: TGTGCCAGCAGCCTACAATTCGCGGGAGGTTCCCACAATGAGCAGTTCTTC.

This clonotype was seen a handful of times. The J gene is TRBJ1-5, the V gene TRBV20-1; D is unresolved. The ends were cut back, 3 bases at V and 7 bases at J, with 13 bases in the middle. Germline CDR1 is DFQATT and CDR2 is SNEGSKA (reference sequence). This CDR3 is built from 13 residues. CDR3: CSASRRLRQPQHF. The CDR3 nucleotides read TGCAGTGCTAGTAGGAGGCTTCGGCAGCCCCAGCATTTT.

This clonotype was observed many times. V is TRBV7-9 and J is TRBJ2-1; D may match TRBD1 or TRBD2 (5 bases each). CDR1 SEHNR and CDR2 FQNEAQ come from the germline V gene (reference sequence). V was shortened by 6 bases and J by 9 bases, with 18 bases between the two germline ends. This CDR3 is 14 amino acids long. The CDR3 sequence is CASSFASGTGEQFF. CDR3 DNA sequence: TGTGCCAGCAGTTTCGCGTCGGGGACGGGTGAGCAGTTCTTC. Filled out from reference TRBV7-9 and TRBJ2-1, the complete variable domain reads DTGVSQNPRHKITKRGQNVTFRCDPISEHNRLYWYRQTLGQGPEFLTYFQNEAQLEKSRLLSDRFSAERPKGSFSTLEIQRTEQGDSAMYLCASSFASGTGEQFFGPGTRLTVL.

This clonotype was seen repeatedly, ten times or more. The chain has TRBV19 and TRBJ2-1, with D possibly matching TRBD1 (6 bases). This CDR3 is 15 amino acids long. Between the trimmed V and J ends, which lost 4 bases and 3 bases, there was a span of 13 bases. Germline V gene lookup returns CDR1 LNHDA and CDR2 SQIVND (reference sequence). The CDR3 sequence: CASSTGARYYNEQFF. The CDR3 DNA follows: TGTGCCAGTAGTACAGGGGCGAGATACTACAATGAGCAGTTCTTC.

The chain has TRBV28 and TRBJ2-7; 10 bases fit TRBD2. The germline V gene encodes CDR1 MDHEN and CDR2 SYDVKM. The CDR3 covers 15 residues. Unmatched junction bases numbered 11, after V lost 6 bases and J lost 6 bases. Here the CDR3 DNA reads TGTGCCAGCAGGCTAGCGGGAGCGGGAGTTTCCGAGCAGTACTTC. Translation gives CASRLAGAGVSEQYF.

This clonotype was seen a handful of times. One base away lies a much larger clone, so this may be a sequencing read error. The chain couples TRBV27 to TRBJ2-7, with 9 bases aligning to TRBD1. Germline loops: CDR1 MNHEY, CDR2 SMNVEV (reference sequence). The CDR3 covers 14 residues. CDR3 DNA: TGTGCCCGCAGTCGGACAGGGGTTACCTACGAGCAGTACTTC. This encodes CARSRTGVTYEQYF.

In this sample, this clonotype turned up many times. The J gene is TRBJ1-5, the V gene TRBV20-1, with D perhaps matching TRBD1 (6 bases). This CDR3 has 18 amino acids. Germline V gives CDR1 DFQATT, CDR2 SNEGSKA (reference sequence). V gave up 6 bases and J gave up 2 bases, with 26 bases separating them. The CDR3 reads CSARRGSLSGWGNQPQHF. CDR3 nucleotides: TGCAGTGCCCGCAGGGGTTCTCTTTCTGGGTGGGGCAATCAGCCCCAGCATTTT.

This clonotype was detected many times. The chain links TRBV9 to TRBJ2-7; TRBD1 or TRBD2 may be the D gene (5 bases each). V lost 2 bases and J 0 bases, leaving 9 bases between the germline ends. Germline CDR1 reads SGDLS; CDR2 reads YYNGEE. The CDR3 contains 14 residues. Written as DNA, the CDR3 is TGTGCCAGCAGCGTGGGACGTCTCTCCTACGAGCAGTACTTC. It is translated as CASSVGRLSYEQYF.

This clonotype appeared a few times. This rearrangement joins TRBV3-1 to TRBJ2-7; TRBD1 matches at 7 bases. Germline-derived CDR1 and CDR2 are LGHDT and YNNKEL (reference sequence). The V gene end was trimmed by 7 bases and the J gene end by 7 bases; junction bases not matched to a gene: 7. The length of the CDR3 is 12 residues. The CDR3 loop is CASTGPGQEQYF. CDR3 nucleotide sequence: TGTGCCAGCACCGGCCCGGGACAGGAGCAGTACTTC.